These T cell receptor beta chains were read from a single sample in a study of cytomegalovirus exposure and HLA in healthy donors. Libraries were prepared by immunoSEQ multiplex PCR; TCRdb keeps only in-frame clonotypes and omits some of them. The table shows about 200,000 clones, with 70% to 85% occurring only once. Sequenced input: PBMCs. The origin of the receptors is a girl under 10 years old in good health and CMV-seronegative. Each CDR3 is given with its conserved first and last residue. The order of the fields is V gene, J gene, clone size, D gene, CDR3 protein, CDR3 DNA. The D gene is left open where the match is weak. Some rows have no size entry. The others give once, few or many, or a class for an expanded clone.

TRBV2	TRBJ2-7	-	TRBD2	CASSVAGGASYEQYF	TGTGCCAGCAGTGTGGCGGGGGGGGCTTCCTACGAGCAGTACTTC
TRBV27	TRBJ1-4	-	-	CASSKMGATNEKLFF	TGTGCCAGCAGTAAGATGGGAGCAACTAATGAAAAACTGTTTTTT
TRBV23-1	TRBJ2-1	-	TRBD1	CASSQDRGSYNEQFF	TGCGCCAGCAGCCAGGACAGGGGCTCCTACAATGAGCAGTTCTTC
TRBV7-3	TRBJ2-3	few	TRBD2	CASSVWGVAGGTDTQYF	TGTGCCAGCAGCGTTTGGGGGGTAGCGGGGGGCACAGATACGCAGTATTTT
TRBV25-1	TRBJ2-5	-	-	CASSEYGSQETQYF	TGTGCCAGCAGTGAATATGGCAGCCAAGAGACCCAGTACTTC
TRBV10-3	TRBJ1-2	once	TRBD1	CAISEWDRGIANYDYTF	TGTGCCATCAGTGAGTGGGACAGGGGGATAGCTAACTATGACTACACCTTC
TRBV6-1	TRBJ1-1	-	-	CASSVQSMNTEAFF	TGTGCCAGCAGTGTACAGAGCATGAACACTGAAGCTTTCTTT
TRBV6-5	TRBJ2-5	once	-	CASSRTNQETQYF	TGTGCCAGCAGCCGGACAAACCAAGAGACCCAGTACTTC
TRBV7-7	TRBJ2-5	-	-	CASGLAGGQETQYF	TGTGCCAGCGGCTTAGCCGGGGGTCAAGAGACCCAGTACTTC
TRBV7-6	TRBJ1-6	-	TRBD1	CASSLWTGWESPLHF	TGTGCCAGCAGCTTATGGACAGGATGGGAATCACCCCTCCACTTT
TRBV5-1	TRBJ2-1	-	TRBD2	CASSPGTTPYNEQFF	TGCGCCAGCAGCCCAGGGACTACTCCCTACAATGAGCAGTTCTTC
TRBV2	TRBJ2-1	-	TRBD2	CASSKLAGGPNEQFF	TGTGCCAGCAGCAAACTAGCGGGGGGACCTAATGAGCAGTTCTTC
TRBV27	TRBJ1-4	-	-	CASRGLDEKLFF	TGTGCCAGCAGGGGGCTGGATGAAAAACTGTTTTTT
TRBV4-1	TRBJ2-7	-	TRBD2	CASRAGTSGGAPYEQYF	TGCGCCAGCAGAGCCGGGACTAGCGGGGGGGCCCCCTACGAGCAGTACTTC
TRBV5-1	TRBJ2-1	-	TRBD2	CASSLASGGPKGNEQFF	TGCGCCAGCAGCTTGGCCAGCGGGGGGCCCAAGGGCAATGAGCAGTTCTTC
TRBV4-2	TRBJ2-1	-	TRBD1	CASSQPGTVFDEQFF	TGTGCCAGCAGCCAGCCCGGGACAGTTTTCGATGAGCAGTTCTTC
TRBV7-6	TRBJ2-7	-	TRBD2	CASSSGLAENSYEQYF	TGTGCCAGCAGCTCAGGACTAGCGGAGAACTCCTACGAGCAGTACTTC
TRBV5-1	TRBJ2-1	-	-	CASSLGQSAHSEQFF	TGCGCCAGCAGCTTGGGACAGAGCGCCCACAGTGAGCAGTTCTTC
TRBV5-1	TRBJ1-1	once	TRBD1	CASSLTWDREAFF	TGCGCCAGCAGCTTAACCTGGGACAGGGAGGCTTTCTTT
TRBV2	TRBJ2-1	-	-	CASSAPDSRSLGYNEQFF	TGTGCCAGCAGTGCCCCCGACTCAAGGTCCCTAGGATACAATGAGCAGTTCTTC
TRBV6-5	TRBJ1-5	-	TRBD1	CASSYGTGVNQPQHF	TGTGCCAGCAGTTACGGGACAGGGGTGAATCAGCCCCAGCATTTT
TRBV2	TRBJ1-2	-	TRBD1	CASSDRQGTGNYGYTF	TGTGCCAGCAGTGACCGGCAAGGGACAGGGAACTATGGCTACACCTTC
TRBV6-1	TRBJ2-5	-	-	CASSAVPKETQYF	TGTGCCAGCAGTGCGGTACCGAAAGAGACCCAGTACTTC
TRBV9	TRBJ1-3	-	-	CASSERGTSLSSSGNTIYF	TGTGCCAGCAGCGAAAGGGGAACATCCCTTTCTAGCTCTGGAAACACCATATATTTT
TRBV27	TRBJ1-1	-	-	CASTPGFSRTANTEAFF	TGTGCCAGCACCCCCGGCTTTAGTAGGACAGCGAACACTGAAGCTTTCTTT
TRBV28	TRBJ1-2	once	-	CAISGPLNYGYTF	TGTGCCATCTCGGGTCCCCTCAACTATGGCTACACCTTC
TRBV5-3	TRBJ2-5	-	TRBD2	CARSLREREVETQYF	TGTGCCAGAAGCTTGCGGGAGCGGGAAGTAGAGACCCAGTACTTC
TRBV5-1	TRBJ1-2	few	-	CASSLDINYGYTF	TGCGCCAGCAGCTTGGACATTAACTATGGCTACACCTTC
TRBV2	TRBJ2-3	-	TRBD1	CASRRQGASTDTQYF	TGTGCCAGCAGACGACAGGGGGCGAGCACAGATACGCAGTATTTT
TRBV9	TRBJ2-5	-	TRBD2	CASSGHSGGAGETQYF	TGTGCCAGCAGCGGTCATAGCGGGGGGGCGGGAGAGACCCAGTACTTC
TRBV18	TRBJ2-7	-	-	CASSPPGGAYEQYF	TGTGCCAGCTCACCACCCGGGGGAGCCTACGAGCAGTACTTC
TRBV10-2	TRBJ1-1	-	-	CASSKDWNTEAFF	TGCGCCAGCTCTAAAGATTGGAACACTGAAGCTTTCTTT
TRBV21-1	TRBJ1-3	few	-	CANCAGTGTHSGNTIYF	TGTGCAAATTGCGCCGGGACAGGGACCCACTCTGGAAACACCATATATTTT
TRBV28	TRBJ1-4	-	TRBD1	CASRTGQGRKLFF	TGTGCCAGCAGGACGGGACAGGGTCGAAAACTGTTTTTT
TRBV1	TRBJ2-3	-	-	CTSSRRNSGGSATDTQYF	TGCACCAGCAGCCGGAGAAATAGCGGGGGTTCCGCCACAGATACGCAGTATTTT
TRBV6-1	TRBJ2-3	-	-	CASNDYGGDTQYF	TGTGCCAGCAACGACTACGGTGGAGATACGCAGTATTTT
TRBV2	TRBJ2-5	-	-	CASSADRTPFGTQYF	TGTGCCAGCAGTGCCGACAGGACCCCCTTTGGAACCCAGTACTTC
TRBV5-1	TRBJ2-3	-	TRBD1	CASSLGDRGPTDTQYF	TGCGCCAGCAGCTTAGGCGACAGGGGGCCGACAGATACGCAGTATTTT
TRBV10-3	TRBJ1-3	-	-	CAISESLAAIYF	TGTGCCATCAGTGAGTCCCTGGCAGCCATATATTTT
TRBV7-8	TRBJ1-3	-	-	CASSPPEWPARVGNTIYF	TGTGCCAGCAGCCCCCCGGAGTGGCCGGCACGCGTTGGAAACACCATATATTTT
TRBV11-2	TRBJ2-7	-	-	CASSPRVDSGYEQYF	TGTGCCAGCAGCCCCAGGGTCGACAGTGGCTACGAGCAGTACTTC
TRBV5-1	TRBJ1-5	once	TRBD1	CASSPWTGDDQPQHF	TGCGCCAGCAGCCCCTGGACAGGGGACGATCAGCCCCAGCATTTT
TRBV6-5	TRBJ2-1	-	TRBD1	CASRGDSSYNEQFF	TGTGCCAGCAGGGGGGACAGCTCCTACAATGAGCAGTTCTTC
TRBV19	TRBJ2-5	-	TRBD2	CASSVGTGLAGKKETQYF	TGTGCCAGTAGTGTAGGAACGGGACTAGCGGGAAAGAAAGAGACCCAGTACTTC
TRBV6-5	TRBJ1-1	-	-	CASTTDRQGNTEAFF	TGTGCCAGCACCACCGATAGGCAGGGGAACACTGAAGCTTTCTTT
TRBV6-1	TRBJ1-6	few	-	CASSEVSNSPLHF	TGTGCCAGCAGTGAAGTTAGTAATTCACCCCTCCACTTT
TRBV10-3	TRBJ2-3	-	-	CAISESNGSPRDTQYF	TGTGCCATCAGTGAGTCGAACGGGAGCCCCAGAGATACGCAGTATTTT
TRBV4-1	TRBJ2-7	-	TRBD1	CASSQTLGQGIYEQYF	TGCGCCAGCAGCCAAACCCTAGGACAGGGGATCTACGAGCAGTACTTC
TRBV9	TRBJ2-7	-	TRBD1	CASSVEGTGPYEQYF	TGTGCCAGCAGCGTAGAAGGGACAGGGCCCTACGAGCAGTACTTC
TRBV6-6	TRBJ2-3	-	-	CASSYSDLRADTQYF	TGTGCCAGCAGTTACTCAGATCTCAGGGCAGATACGCAGTATTTT
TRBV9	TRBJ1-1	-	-	CASSPQQGPMNTEAFF	TGTGCCAGCAGCCCCCAACAGGGTCCCATGAACACTGAAGCTTTCTTT
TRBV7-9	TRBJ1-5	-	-	CSSRGQGNQPQHF	TGTTCCAGCCGTGGGCAGGGGAATCAGCCCCAGCATTTT
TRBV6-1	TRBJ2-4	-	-	CASSEDRLIAKNIQYF	TGTGCCAGCAGTGAAGACAGGTTAATAGCCAAAAACATTCAGTACTTC
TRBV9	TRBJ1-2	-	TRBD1	CASSSGTGNFYGYTF	TGTGCCAGCAGCTCCGGGACAGGCAATTTCTATGGCTACACCTTC
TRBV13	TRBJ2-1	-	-	CASSGREDNEQFF	TGTGCCAGCAGCGGGAGAGAAGACAATGAGCAGTTCTTC